One sample yielded the 28 T cell receptor beta chains listed below, sequenced in a study of vaccination and CD4 T cells after COVID-19. Researchers used the Oncomine TCR Beta short-read assay to sequence DNA from cultured CD4+ T cells. TCRdb independently ran MiXCR on the PCR reads; one entry per CDR3 protein. The table includes approximately 23,000 distinct CDR3 sequences, 35% to 40% detected once. Time point described: late sampling 161 to 241 days after vaccination in a few convalescent patients. Treatment of the sample: 10-day PBMC culture with coronavirus spike peptide pools or control peptides (ViraFEST assay). No antigen is known for these receptors. Here the sequenced sample was CD4+ T cells from blood, cultured in vitro, taken about 7 months after SARS-CoV-2 vaccination. The receptors were sampled from a human donor who had recovered from COVID-19.

The chain carries TRBV6-1 and TRBJ2-5; D is ambiguous. Trimming pared 1 base from V and 2 bases from J, leaving 8 bases between. Germline V gene sequence: CDR1 MNHNS, CDR2 SASEGT. The CDR3 is made up of 14 amino acids. The DNA of the CDR3 is TGTGCCAGCAGTGAAGTTGGGCAGCAAGAGACCCAGTACTTC. The encoded protein is CASSEVGQQETQYF.

This chain joins TRBV20-1 and TRBJ1-2; the match to TRBD1 covers 8 bases. Germline CDR1 is DFQATT and CDR2 is SNEGSKA (reference sequence). Unmatched junction bases numbered 10, after V lost 5 bases and J lost 2 bases. The CDR3 extends over 15 amino acids. This CDR3 reads CSAGAQGAGNYGYTF. In DNA, the CDR3 is TGCAGTGCTGGAGCCCAGGGGGCGGGGAACTATGGCTACACCTTC.

The chain joins TRBV27 to TRBJ2-2; 7 nucleotides agree with TRBD2. Germline V gene lookup returns CDR1 MNHEY and CDR2 SMNVEV (reference sequence). The CDR3 is made up of 16 amino acids. Trimming took 2 bases from V and 5 from J; bases not matched to a gene: 8. The CDR3 spells CASSLRSREGTGELFF. The CDR3 DNA sequence: TGTGCCAGCAGTTTACGTAGCAGGGAGGGTACCGGGGAGCTGTTTTTT.

This clonotype was detected only a few times. This chain uses TRBV7-3 with TRBJ1-1; TRBD1 is a possible D gene (5 bases). This CDR3 has 13 residues. CDR1 is SGHTA, CDR2 FQGTGA, per germline. Deletions cut 2 bases from V and 5 bases from J, with 9 bases between. In nucleotides, the CDR3 is TGTGCCAGCAGCTTACGGGGGGATACTGAAGCTTTCTTT. As protein: CASSLRGDTEAFF.

V usage is TRBV20-1 and J usage is TRBJ1-1, with TRBD1 matching 8 bases. Germline assignment: CDR1 DFQATT and CDR2 SNEGSKA (reference sequence). V lost 3 bases, J lost 8 bases, and 8 bases stayed unmatched. CDR3 length: 13 residues. The CDR3 here is CSAREIRGLEAFF. Here the CDR3 DNA reads TGCAGTGCTAGGGAGATCAGGGGGCTCGAAGCTTTCTTT.

This clonotype came up a few times. The gene calls are TRBV5-4 and TRBJ2-7, with 9 bases aligning to TRBD1. CDR3 size: 16 residues. Per the germline V gene, CDR1 is SGHNT and CDR2 is YYREEE (reference sequence). V was pared by 0 bases and J by 2 bases, with 6 bases of the junction left unmatched. CDR3 bases: TGTGCCAGCAGCTTGGCCGGAGACAGGGGGGCCTACGAGCAGTACTTC. Protein sequence: CASSLAGDRGAYEQYF. Full variable domain (outside the CDR3, taken from reference TRBV5-4 and TRBJ2-7): ETGVTQSPTHLIKTRGQQVTLRCSSQSGHNTVSWYQQALGQGPQFIFQYYREEENGRGNFPPRFSGLQFPNYSSELNVNALELDDSALYLCASSLAGDRGAYEQYFGPGTRLTVT.

The chain combines TRBV20-1 with TRBJ1-1; D is unclear. The germline V gene encodes CDR1 DFQATT and CDR2 SNEGSKA (reference sequence). CDR3 length: 14 amino acids. Trimming removed 1 base from V and 1 base from J, with 10 bases in between. The CDR3 spells CSARVDTRNTEAFF. DNA for the CDR3: TGCAGTGCTAGAGTTGACACCCGGAACACTGAAGCTTTCTTT.

The chain joins TRBV5-1 to TRBJ2-5; D is unresolved. The CDR3 is 15 amino acids. Trimming stripped 6 bases from V and 2 bases from J, with 17 bases between. Germline V gene lookup returns CDR1 SGHRS and CDR2 YFSETQ. This CDR3 reads CASTLVGSPQETQYF. As DNA, the CDR3 is TGCGCCAGCACCCTTGTAGGATCCCCACAAGAGACCCAGTACTTC.

This clonotype was seen a handful of times. The chain combines TRBV7-6 with TRBJ2-1; perhaps TRBD2 as D (6 bases). Germline-derived CDR1 and CDR2 are SGHVS and FNYEAQ. V dropped 5 bases and J dropped 5 bases, with 16 bases sitting between them. This CDR3 has 15 amino acids. The CDR3 DNA follows: TGTGCCAGCAGCATCCTCGCGGGACTCAACAATGAGCAGTTCTTC. As protein: CASSILAGLNNEQFF.

This clonotype was detected only once. The chain uses TRBV20-1 and TRBJ2-7; 11 bases are a match to TRBD2. The CDR3 is made up of 15 amino acids. Per the germline V gene, CDR1 is DFQATT and CDR2 is SNEGSKA (reference sequence). V trimming: 0 bases; J trimming: 2 bases; junction bases outside the gene matches: 3. CDR3 bases: TGCAGTGCTAGAGATCGACTAGCGGGGACCTACGAGCAGTACTTC. Encoded protein: CSARDRLAGTYEQYF.

The chain recombines TRBV6-2 or TRBV6-3 with TRBJ1-5; 7 bases map to TRBD1. The length of the CDR3 is 12 residues. With 6 bases clipped from V and 10 bases from J, the junction kept 6 bases outside the gene matches. Germline V gene data show CDR1 as MNHEY and CDR2 as SVGEGT. CDR3 in amino acids: CASSPYRGPQHF. As DNA, the CDR3 is TGTGCCAGCAGCCCATACAGGGGACCCCAGCATTTT.

This clonotype occurred a few times. The chain uses TRBV20-1 and TRBJ2-5; D might be TRBD2 (6 bases). The CDR3 runs to 14 residues. V gave up 1 base and J gave up 4 bases, with 13 bases separating them. Per the germline V gene, CDR1 is DFQATT and CDR2 is SNEGSKA (reference sequence). The CDR3 spells CSARGQAGGETQYF. CDR3 DNA sequence: TGCAGTGCTAGAGGTCAAGCCGGGGGAGAGACCCAGTACTTC.

This clonotype has a handful of counts. The V call is TRBV20-1, the J call TRBJ1-1, with D uncertain. V was shortened by 3 bases and J by 11 bases, with 16 bases between the two germline ends. This CDR3 has 12 residues. CDR1 and CDR2 from the germline V gene are DFQATT and SNEGSKA (reference sequence). The CDR3 bases are TGCAGTGCTAGTCCCAGGAACCTTGTCGCTTTCTTT. Its protein is CSASPRNLVAFF.

In its sample, this clonotype was seen a few times. The chain carries TRBV20-1 and TRBJ1-1; TRBD1 aligns across 8 bases. The CDR3 contains 13 residues. J gave up 3 bases and V 3 bases, and 3 bases lay outside the gene matches. The germline gives CDR1 DFQATT, CDR2 SNEGSKA (reference sequence). This chain's CDR3 is CSASQGADTEAFF. CDR3 nucleotides: TGCAGTGCTAGCCAGGGGGCCGACACTGAAGCTTTCTTT.

The V gene is TRBV18, the J gene TRBJ1-2, with a weak D call TRBD1 (5 bases). Germline V gene sequence: CDR1 KGHSH, CDR2 LQKENI. V lost 2 bases and J 5 bases, leaving 12 bases between the germline ends. The CDR3 covers 14 residues. The CDR3 reads CASSPSRETYGYTF. CDR3 sequence (DNA): TGTGCCAGCTCACCAAGCAGGGAGACTTATGGCTACACCTTC.

This sequence joins TRBV27 and TRBJ2-1, with TRBD1 matching over 9 bases. CDR1 is MNHEY and CDR2 is SMNVEV in the germline V gene (reference sequence). Losses at the gene ends were 6 bases for V and 2 bases for J; bases not matched to a gene: 8. The CDR3 is 16 residues long. The CDR3 bases are TGTGCCAGCAGCTCAGGGGGACAGGGTGCCTACAATGAGCAGTTCTTC. It yields the protein CASSSGGQGAYNEQFF.

The V gene is TRBV4-1, the J gene TRBJ2-7; D is possibly TRBD1 or TRBD2 (6 bases each). Trimming took 1 base from V and 4 from J, leaving 14 bases between them. This CDR3 contains 15 residues. Germline V lookup: CDR1 MGHRA, CDR2 YSYEKL. As DNA, the CDR3 is TGCGCCAGCAGCCAAGGTGGAGGGGGAGGATACGAGCAGTACTTC. It encodes CASSQGGGGGYEQYF.

The chain employs TRBV9 and TRBJ2-3; D is ambiguous. This CDR3 is 13 amino acids long. Germline lookup yields CDR1 SGDLS and CDR2 YYNGEE. Trimming shortened V by 0 bases and J by 3 bases, and 5 bases separated the two germline ends. In DNA form, the CDR3 reads TGTGCCAGCAGCGTAGCCCCGACAGATACGCAGTATTTT. It codes for CASSVAPTDTQYF.

The chain recombines TRBV2 with TRBJ1-1; D unclear. Trimming left V 8 bases short and J 1 base short, with 11 bases between. The length of the CDR3 is 13 residues. In germline, CDR1 is SNHLY, CDR2 FYNNEI. The CDR3 DNA reads as TGTGCCAGCGCCAACACGGAGAACACTGAAGCTTTCTTT. This gives the protein CASANTENTEAFF.

This clonotype was seen a few times. V and J are TRBV20-1 and TRBJ1-2; 8 bases are a match to TRBD1. Trimming at V came to 5 bases and at J to 1 base, leaving 9 bases not matched to a gene. The germline gives CDR1 DFQATT, CDR2 SNEGSKA (reference sequence). The CDR3 loop spans 15 amino acids. The CDR3 sequence: CSAYDRGRFNYGYTF. CDR3 nucleotides: TGCAGTGCTTACGACAGGGGCAGGTTTAACTATGGCTACACCTTC.

The gene calls are TRBV12-3 or TRBV12-4 and TRBJ2-7; a possible D gene is TRBD2 (6 bases). The CDR3 loop spans 14 amino acids. V was pared by 6 bases and J by 12 bases, with 24 bases between. This chain's CDR3 is CASSPRLSGPDPYF. The CDR3 DNA sequence: TGTGCCAGCAGCCCCCGGCTTAGCGGCCCCGATCCGTACTTC.

This clonotype was seen a few times. The chain employs TRBV6-5 and TRBJ2-1; D is possibly TRBD2 (5 bases). V dropped 6 bases and J dropped 7 bases, with 22 bases sitting between them. This CDR3 has 16 residues. The germline gives CDR1 MNHEY, CDR2 SVGAGI. CDR3 loop: CASSYAPVGNINEQFF. The DNA for the CDR3 is TGTGCCAGCAGCTACGCCCCAGTCGGGAATATTAATGAGCAGTTCTTC.

This clonotype has just a few counts. Here the CDR3 reads CASSQALETQYF. Here the CDR3 DNA reads TGTGCCAGCAGCCAGGCGCTCGAGACCCAGTACTTC. This chain joins TRBV6-1 and TRBJ2-5; D ambiguous. The CDR3 loop spans 12 amino acids. CDR1 and CDR2 (germline): MNHNS, SASEGT. V dropped 6 bases and J dropped 5 bases, with 10 bases sitting between them.

This clonotype was recorded a few times. The chain combines TRBV15 with TRBJ2-7; D unclear. Trimming removed 0 bases from V and 5 bases from J, with 17 bases in between. The CDR3 contains 16 residues. From germline, CDR1 is LNHNV and CDR2 YYDKDF (reference sequence). Here the CDR3 reads CATSRDLLVNGHEQYF. The CDR3 DNA is TGTGCCACCAGCAGAGATCTGCTAGTTAATGGCCACGAGCAGTACTTC.

Judged by abundance, this clonotype is medium-sized. The chain links TRBV20-1 to TRBJ2-5; 13 positions match TRBD2. The V gene's germline CDR1 is DFQATT and CDR2 SNEGSKA (reference sequence). The CDR3 is 17 amino acids. V lost 1 base to trimming and J lost 1 base; unmatched junction nucleotides: 6. The CDR3 loop reads CSARGGLAGAPQETQYF. CDR3 DNA: TGCAGTGCTAGAGGTGGACTAGCGGGAGCACCCCAAGAGACCCAGTACTTC.

The V call is TRBV20-1, the J call TRBJ2-3; the match to TRBD2 covers 11 bases. Germline-derived CDR1 and CDR2 are DFQATT and SNEGSKA (reference sequence). The CDR3 is 13 residues long. The junction had 5 bases not matched to a gene; V was cut back by 6 bases and J by 6 bases. CDR3 DNA: TGCAGTGCCCAGGGACTAGCGGTCGATACGCAGTATTTT. Amino acids: CSAQGLAVDTQYF.

This chain links TRBV7-8 with TRBJ1-2; D gene unclear. The length of the CDR3 is 13 residues. V was trimmed by 1 base and J by 5 bases, leaving 8 bases between them. In germline, CDR1 is SGHVS, CDR2 FQNEAQ. This CDR3 is CASSLVAHYGYTF. CDR3 nucleotides: TGTGCCAGCAGCTTAGTGGCCCATTATGGCTACACCTTC.

Only a few counts were recorded for this clonotype. The genes are TRBV7-8 and TRBJ2-7; TRBD1 agrees at 10 bases. Germline V CDR1 and CDR2: SGHVS, FQNEAQ. This CDR3 comprises 15 residues. Losses at the gene ends were 2 bases for V and 9 bases for J; bases not matched to a gene: 10. The CDR3 sequence is CASSLPGQGFGGQYF. Here the CDR3 DNA reads TGTGCCAGCAGCTTACCGGGACAGGGGTTTGGCGGGCAGTACTTC.